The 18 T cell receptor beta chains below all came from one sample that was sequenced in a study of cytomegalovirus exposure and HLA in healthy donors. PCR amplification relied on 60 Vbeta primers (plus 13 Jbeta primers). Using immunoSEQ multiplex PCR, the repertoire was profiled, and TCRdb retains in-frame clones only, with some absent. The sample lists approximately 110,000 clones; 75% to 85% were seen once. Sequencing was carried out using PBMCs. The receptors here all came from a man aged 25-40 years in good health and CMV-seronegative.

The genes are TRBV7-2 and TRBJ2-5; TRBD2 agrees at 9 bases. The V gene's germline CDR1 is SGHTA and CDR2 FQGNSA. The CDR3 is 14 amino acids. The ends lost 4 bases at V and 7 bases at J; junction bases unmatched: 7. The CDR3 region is CASSSTRGGVTQYF. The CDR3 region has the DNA TGTGCCAGCAGCTCGACGCGGGGGGGCGTGACCCAGTACTTC.

Here the CDR3 reads CASSQVAPHSGANVLTF. DNA for the CDR3: TGCGCCAGCAGCCAAGTAGCGCCTCACTCTGGGGCCAACGTCCTGACTTTC. The rearrangement uses TRBV4-3 and TRBJ2-6; the D gene is possibly TRBD2 (5 bases). The CDR3 runs to 17 residues. CDR1 and CDR2 (germline): LGHNA, YSLEER. The V gene lost 1 base and the J gene lost 0 bases, with 10 bases spanning the gap.

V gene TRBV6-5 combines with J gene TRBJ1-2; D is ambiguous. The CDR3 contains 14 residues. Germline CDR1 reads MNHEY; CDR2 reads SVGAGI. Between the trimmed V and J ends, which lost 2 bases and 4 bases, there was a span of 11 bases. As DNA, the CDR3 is TGTGCCAGCAGTTACGCGCAAAGTAGCTATGGCTACACCTTC. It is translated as CASSYAQSSYGYTF.

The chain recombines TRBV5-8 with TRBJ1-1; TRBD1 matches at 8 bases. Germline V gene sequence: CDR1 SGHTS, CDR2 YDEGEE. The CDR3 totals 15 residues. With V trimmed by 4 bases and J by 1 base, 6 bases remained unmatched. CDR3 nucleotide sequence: TGTGCCAGCAGCCCCGGGACAGGACGGAACACTGAAGCTTTCTTT. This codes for CASSPGTGRNTEAFF.

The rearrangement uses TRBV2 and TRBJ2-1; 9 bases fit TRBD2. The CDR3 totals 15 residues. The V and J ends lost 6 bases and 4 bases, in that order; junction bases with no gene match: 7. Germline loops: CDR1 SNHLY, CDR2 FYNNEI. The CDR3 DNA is TGTGCCAGCAGACTGCGGGGGGGCGGGTACAATGAGCAGTTCTTC. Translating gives CASRLRGGGYNEQFF.

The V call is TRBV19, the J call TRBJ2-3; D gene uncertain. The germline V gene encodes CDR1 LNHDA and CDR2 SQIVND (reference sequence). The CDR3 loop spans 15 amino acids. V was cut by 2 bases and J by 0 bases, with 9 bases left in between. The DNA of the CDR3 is TGTGCCAGTAGTATATCCGCTATTAGCACAGATACGCAGTATTTT. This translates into CASSISAISTDTQYF.

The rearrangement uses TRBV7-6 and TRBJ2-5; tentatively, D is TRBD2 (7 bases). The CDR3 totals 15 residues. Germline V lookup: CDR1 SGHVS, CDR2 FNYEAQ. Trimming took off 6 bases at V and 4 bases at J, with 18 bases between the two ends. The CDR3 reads CASRGGAGLGETQYF. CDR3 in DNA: TGTGCCAGCAGGGGGGGGGCGGGGTTAGGAGAGACCCAGTACTTC.

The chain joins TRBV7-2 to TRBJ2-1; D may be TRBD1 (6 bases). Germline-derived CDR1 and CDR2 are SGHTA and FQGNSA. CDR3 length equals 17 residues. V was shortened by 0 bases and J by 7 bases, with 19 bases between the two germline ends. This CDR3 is CASSLATGMGSRNEQFF. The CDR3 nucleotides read TGTGCCAGCAGCTTAGCTACAGGGATGGGGTCTAGAAATGAGCAGTTCTTC.

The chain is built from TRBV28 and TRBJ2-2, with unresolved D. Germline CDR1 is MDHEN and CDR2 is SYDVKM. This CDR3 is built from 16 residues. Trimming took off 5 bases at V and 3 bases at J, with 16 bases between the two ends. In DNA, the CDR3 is TGTGCCAGCAGTACCCGTACTCGCCGCGACACCGGGGAGCTGTTTTTT. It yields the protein CASSTRTRRDTGELFF.

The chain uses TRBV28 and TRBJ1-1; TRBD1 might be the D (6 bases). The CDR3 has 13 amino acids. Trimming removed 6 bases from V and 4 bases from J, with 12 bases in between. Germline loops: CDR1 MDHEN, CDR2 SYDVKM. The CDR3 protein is CASSQFRGTEAFF. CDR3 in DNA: TGTGCCAGCAGCCAGTTCAGGGGCACTGAAGCTTTCTTT.

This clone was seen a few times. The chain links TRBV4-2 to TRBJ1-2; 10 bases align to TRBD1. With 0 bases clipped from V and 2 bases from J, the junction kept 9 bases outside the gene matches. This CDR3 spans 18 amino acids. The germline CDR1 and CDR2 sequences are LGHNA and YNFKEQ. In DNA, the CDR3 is TGTGCCAGCAGCCAAGATTTGCAGGGGACAGGGGCCAACTATGGCTACACCTTC. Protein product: CASSQDLQGTGANYGYTF.

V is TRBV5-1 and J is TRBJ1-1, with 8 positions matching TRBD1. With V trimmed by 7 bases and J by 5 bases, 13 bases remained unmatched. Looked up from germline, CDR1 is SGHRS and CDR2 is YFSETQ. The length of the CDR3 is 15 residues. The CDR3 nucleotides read TGCGCCAGCCGAGACTGGAGCAGGGGGCTTACTGAAGCTTTCTTT. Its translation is CASRDWSRGLTEAFF. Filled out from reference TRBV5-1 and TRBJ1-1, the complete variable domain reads KAGVTQTPRYLIKTRGQQVTLSCSPISGHRSVSWYQQTPGQGLQFLFEYFSETQRNKGNFPGRFSGRQFSNSRSEMNVSTLELGDSALYLCASRDWSRGLTEAFFGQGTRLTVV.

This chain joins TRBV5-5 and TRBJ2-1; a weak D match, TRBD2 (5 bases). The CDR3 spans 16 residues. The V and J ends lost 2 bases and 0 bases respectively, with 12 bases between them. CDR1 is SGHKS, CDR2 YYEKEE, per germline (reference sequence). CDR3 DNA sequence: TGTGCCAGCAGCTTCATTCTCCGGGGCTCCTACAATGAGCAGTTCTTC. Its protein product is CASSFILRGSYNEQFF.

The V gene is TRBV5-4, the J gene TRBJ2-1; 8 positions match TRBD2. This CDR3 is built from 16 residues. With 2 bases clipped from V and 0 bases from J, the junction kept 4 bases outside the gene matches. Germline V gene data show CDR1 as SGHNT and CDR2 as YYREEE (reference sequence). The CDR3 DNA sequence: TGTGCCAGCAGCTTTAATCGGGGGGGCTCCTACAATGAGCAGTTCTTC. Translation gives CASSFNRGGSYNEQFF. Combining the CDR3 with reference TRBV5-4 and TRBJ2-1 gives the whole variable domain ETGVTQSPTHLIKTRGQQVTLRCSSQSGHNTVSWYQQALGQGPQFIFQYYREEENGRGNFPPRFSGLQFPNYSSELNVNALELDDSALYLCASSFNRGGSYNEQFFGPGTRLTVL.

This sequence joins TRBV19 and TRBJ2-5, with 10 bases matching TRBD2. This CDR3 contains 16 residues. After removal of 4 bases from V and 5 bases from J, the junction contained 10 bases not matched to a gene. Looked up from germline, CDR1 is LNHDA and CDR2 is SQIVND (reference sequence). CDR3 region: CASSRFPTSGVETQYF. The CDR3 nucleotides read TGTGCCAGTAGTAGATTCCCCACTAGCGGGGTTGAGACCCAGTACTTC.

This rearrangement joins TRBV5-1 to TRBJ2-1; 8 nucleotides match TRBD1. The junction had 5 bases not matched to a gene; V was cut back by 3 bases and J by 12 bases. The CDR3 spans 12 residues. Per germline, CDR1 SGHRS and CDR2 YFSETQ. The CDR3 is CASSYTGGSQFF. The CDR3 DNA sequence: TGCGCCAGCAGCTACACAGGGGGGTCGCAGTTCTTC.

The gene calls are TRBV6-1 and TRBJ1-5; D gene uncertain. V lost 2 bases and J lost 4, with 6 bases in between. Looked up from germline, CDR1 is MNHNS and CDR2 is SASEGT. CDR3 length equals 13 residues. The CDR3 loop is CASSERGNQPQHF. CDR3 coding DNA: TGTGCCAGCAGTGAACGGGGAAATCAGCCCCAGCATTTT.

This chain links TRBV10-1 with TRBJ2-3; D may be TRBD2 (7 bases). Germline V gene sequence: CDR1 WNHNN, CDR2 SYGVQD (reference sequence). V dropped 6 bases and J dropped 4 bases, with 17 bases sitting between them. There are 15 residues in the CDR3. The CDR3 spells CASSDGGQGADTQYF. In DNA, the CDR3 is TGCGCCAGCAGCGACGGGGGGCAGGGTGCAGATACGCAGTATTTT.